One and the same sample provided the 16 T cell receptor beta chains below, sequenced in a study of blood T cell repertoires in COVID-19 (dated by TCRdb to 2018 to 2020). To prepare the library, the immunoSEQ multiplex PCR assay was applied. TCRdb stores this immuneACCESS table with in-frame sequences only. Part of the clones is absent; in the studies checked, under half of the shortfall reflects unresolved V genes, and no reason is known for the rest. The sample profile shows 200,000 to 250,000 clones; 70% to 90% of them were found once. The ten largest clones capture roughly 2.3% of the sample. Sequencing was carried out using peripheral blood. Receptors originate from a man aged 25-40 years who had recovered from COVID-19.

The V call is TRBV6-5, the J call TRBJ1-1; D is unclear. CDR3 length equals 14 residues. V was shortened by 5 bases and J by 1 base, with 11 bases between the two germline ends. Germline-derived CDR1 and CDR2 are MNHEY and SVGAGI. The DNA for the CDR3 is TGTGCCAGCAGTAGCAACCGACAGAACACTGAAGCTTTCTTT. This sequence encodes CASSSNRQNTEAFF.

This clone was seen a single time. The chain carries TRBV6-5 and TRBJ1-2, with TRBD1 matching 10 bases. With 4 bases clipped from V and 7 bases from J, the junction kept 12 bases outside the gene matches. CDR3 length: 16 residues. Per the germline V gene, CDR1 is MNHEY and CDR2 is SVGAGI. The CDR3 is CASSSPVRQGAIGYTF. The CDR3 nucleotides are TGTGCCAGCAGTTCCCCGGTGAGACAGGGGGCTATTGGCTACACCTTC.

This clone has only one observation. The gene calls are TRBV5-1 and TRBJ2-5; D might be TRBD2 (7 bases). The germline gives CDR1 SGHRS, CDR2 YFSETQ. This CDR3 contains 16 residues. V was shortened by 0 bases and J by 6 bases, with 18 bases between the two germline ends. The DNA for the CDR3 is TGCGCCAGCAGCTTGGCCGGGGGCACGGGGGGACAGACCCAGTACTTC. Translation gives CASSLAGGTGGQTQYF.

This clone occurred many times. This chain connects TRBV5-6 to TRBJ1-6; 7 bases align to TRBD1. Germline V gene lookup returns CDR1 SGHDT and CDR2 YYEEEE. The CDR3 has 17 amino acids. The ends lost 0 bases at V and 7 bases at J; junction bases unmatched: 10. This CDR3 reads CASSLVGLGGENSPLHF. CDR3 nucleotide sequence: TGTGCCAGCAGCTTGGTAGGATTAGGGGGCGAAAATTCACCCCTCCACTTT.

Here the CDR3 reads CASSPLVAEANYGYTF. The CDR3 region has the DNA TGTGCCAGCTCACCACTAGTAGCGGAAGCTAACTATGGCTACACCTTC. The chain links TRBV18 to TRBJ1-2; no reliable D call. This CDR3 is built from 16 residues. Germline V gene lookup returns CDR1 KGHSH and CDR2 LQKENI. Trimming took off 1 base at V and 0 bases at J, with 12 bases between the two ends. Full variable domain (rest looked up from reference TRBV18 and TRBJ1-2): NAGVMQNPRHLVRRRGQEARLRCSPMKGHSHVYWYRQLPEEGLKFMVYLQKENIIDESGMPKERFSAEFPKEGPSILRIQQVVRGDSAAYFCASSPLVAEANYGYTFGSGTRLTVV.

V gene TRBV18 combines with J gene TRBJ2-1; 15 positions agree with TRBD2. The length of the CDR3 is 15 residues. Trimming cost V 9 bases and J 8 bases; bases outside gene matches: 8. Germline CDR1 and CDR2: KGHSH and LQKENI. CDR3 DNA sequence: TGTGCCAGTTGGACTAGCGGGGGGGCCGTGGATGAGCAGTTCTTC. It translates to CASWTSGGAVDEQFF.

The J gene is TRBJ2-7, the V gene TRBV7-9; 7 nucleotides match TRBD1. Looked up from germline, CDR1 is SEHNR and CDR2 is FQNEAQ (reference sequence). The CDR3 has 13 amino acids. Losses at the gene ends were 5 bases for V and 3 bases for J; bases not matched to a gene: 4. CDR3 amino acids: CASSPWTGYEQYF. Written as DNA, the CDR3 is TGTGCCAGCAGCCCGTGGACAGGCTACGAGCAGTACTTC.

The chain couples TRBV10-3 to TRBJ1-6, with a tentative D call TRBD1 (5 bases). Per the germline V gene, CDR1 is ENHRY and CDR2 is SYGVKD. V lost 4 bases, J lost 7 bases, and 5 bases lay in between. CDR3 size: 12 residues. DNA for the CDR3: TGTGCCATCAGTGGGACAAATTCACCCCTCCACTTT. Translating it yields CAISGTNSPLHF.

V is TRBV4-2 and J is TRBJ1-2, with unresolved D. CDR1 and CDR2 (germline): LGHNA, YNFKEQ. V was shortened by 2 bases and J by 4 bases, with 17 bases between the two germline ends. This CDR3 is built from 16 residues. The CDR3 loop reads CASSQYDTDEGYGYTF. The DNA of the CDR3 is TGTGCCAGCAGCCAATACGATACAGACGAAGGCTATGGCTACACCTTC.

J is TRBJ1-1 and V is TRBV27; 7 nucleotides agree with TRBD1. The germline gives CDR1 MNHEY, CDR2 SMNVEV (reference sequence). This CDR3 comprises 13 residues. Losses at the gene ends were 6 bases for V and 1 base for J; bases not matched to a gene: 2. The CDR3 bases are TGTGCCAGCAGGTGGGACAGGAACACTGAAGCTTTCTTT. Amino acids: CASRWDRNTEAFF.

The CDR3 is CASSGDTGELFF. In DNA, the CDR3 is TGTGCCAGTAGTGGAGACACCGGGGAGCTGTTTTTT. The chain employs TRBV19 and TRBJ2-2; D gene unclear. Trimming took off 5 bases at V and 3 bases at J, with 4 bases between the two ends. This CDR3 is 12 amino acids long. Per germline, CDR1 LNHDA and CDR2 SQIVND (reference sequence).

J is TRBJ2-1 and V is TRBV9; D is ambiguous. Germline loops: CDR1 SGDLS, CDR2 YYNGEE. There are 18 residues in the CDR3. The ends were cut back, 0 bases at V and 4 bases at J, with 20 bases in the middle. The CDR3 DNA follows: TGTGCCAGCAGCGTAGACCCCCCGAGCACCATAGCATACAATGAGCAGTTCTTC. It encodes CASSVDPPSTIAYNEQFF.

The rearrangement links TRBV27 to TRBJ1-3; TRBD1 might be the D (6 bases). Germline CDR1 reads MNHEY; CDR2 reads SMNVEV (reference sequence). The V gene lost 4 bases and the J gene lost 0 bases, with 16 bases spanning the gap. The CDR3 sequence is 17 residues long. The CDR3 nucleotides read TGTGCCAGCAGTTCCCAGGGGCCCAGAAACTCTGGAAACACCATATATTTT. It codes for CASSSQGPRNSGNTIYF.

This clone appeared a few times. The chain employs TRBV5-1 and TRBJ1-6; 9 nucleotides agree with TRBD1. Unmatched junction bases numbered 12, after V lost 8 bases and J lost 9 bases. This CDR3 spans 15 amino acids. Germline lookup yields CDR1 SGHRS and CDR2 YFSETQ. The CDR3 region is CARTTMGQGGSPLHF. CDR3 nucleotides: TGCGCCAGGACAACGATGGGACAGGGTGGTTCACCCCTCCACTTT.

V is TRBV2 and J is TRBJ2-7; D call uncertain. The germline gives CDR1 SNHLY, CDR2 FYNNEI. The length of the CDR3 is 11 residues. V was trimmed by 6 bases and J by 8 bases, leaving 11 bases between them. This chain's CDR3 is CASSPGSKQYF. CDR3 DNA sequence: TGTGCCAGCAGCCCCGGGTCGAAGCAGTACTTC.

The V and J genes are TRBV5-6 and TRBJ1-5, with D perhaps TRBD1 (6 bases). CDR1 is SGHDT, CDR2 YYEEEE, per germline. Trimming pared 1 base from V and 3 bases from J, leaving 14 bases between. The CDR3 covers 16 residues. In nucleotides, the CDR3 is TGTGCCAGCAGCTTGTTAACAGGGTGGGCCAATCAGCCCCAGCATTTT. It yields the protein CASSLLTGWANQPQHF.